The sequence of this T cell receptor (beta chain) was determined in a study of cytomegalovirus exposure and HLA in healthy donors. Primers included in the PCR were 60 Vbeta and 13 Jbeta primers. Method: immunoSEQ multiplex PCR; TCRdb's copy keeps in-frame clones and lacks some. The sample has about 160,000 clones; around four fifths are singletons. CDR3 size: 13 residues. V was cut by 8 bases and J by 7 bases, with 17 bases left in between. The germline V gene encodes CDR1 SNHLY and CDR2 FYNNEI. In its sample, this clone was seen a few times. Its specificity is not known. Study-level results: In vitro checks showed that a few CMV-associated chains really do target CMV antigens. Most subjects had HLA-A and HLA-B alleles reportedly predicted accurately by TCR beta sequences.

The sample taken for sequencing was PBMCs. The chain employs TRBV2 and TRBJ1-2, with TRBD1 as a possible D gene (5 bases). This clonotype originated in a man aged 25 to 40 in good health and CMV-seronegative. The CDR3 coding sequence is TGTGCCAGCCGGGAGGAGGGGTCTTCTGGCTACACCTTC. Its translation is CASREEGSSGYTF.